This TCR beta chain is drawn from a study of blood T cell repertoires in COVID-19. Study-wide context: The United States, Italy and Spain were the sources of the acute and convalescent COVID-19 samples. T cells, B-cell-depleted T cells, or PBMCs provided the cDNA or gDNA that served as material.

The table came from immunoSEQ multiplex PCR; TCRdb's copy has only in-frame clones and leaves some out. The sample holds 100,000 to 150,000 clones; around 70% are singletons and the top ten take around 5.2%. The ends were cut back, 4 bases at V and 4 bases at J, with 19 bases in the middle. CDR3 length: 16 residues. CDR1 is SEHNR, CDR2 FQNEAQ, per germline (reference sequence). The TCR was taken from a man in his sixties with acute or convalescent COVID-19. This chain joins TRBV7-9 and TRBJ1-1, with D possibly matching TRBD1 (5 bases). The source material was peripheral blood. The CDR3 coding sequence is TGTGCCAGCAGCTCTATAATGGGAGGGGCCGGCACTGAAGCTTTCTTT. Translating it yields CASSSIMGGAGTEAFF.